Listed here is a single T cell receptor beta chain. Its cognate antigen is unknown. This sample is part of a study of OX40 agonist ivuxolimab in advanced cancers. Study at large: Two cutaneous melanoma patients and one hepatocellular carcinoma patient, three in all, had partial responses. Study-wide findings and caveats: Fewer expanded clones were found on average in CD4+ than in CD8+ T cells.

V lost 6 bases and J lost 1, with 9 bases in between. The CDR3 has 13 residues. Germline V gene data show CDR1 as KGHSH and CDR2 as LQKENI. Here immunoSEQ multiplex PCR was the method, and the copy in TCRdb shows in-frame clones only, minus some. Among around 30,000 clones, about 90% were seen once, and the ten largest hold less than 5.5%. V gene TRBV18 combines with J gene TRBJ1-1; D is unresolved. This receptor was obtained from an adult with an advanced solid tumor such as melanoma, head and neck, liver or kidney cancer. This specimen was CD4+ or CD8+ T cells sorted from blood, taken in a trial of the OX40 agonist ivuxolimab. CDR3 amino acids: CASSLTPNTEAFF. The DNA of the CDR3 is TGTGCCAGCTCCCTTACACCGAACACTGAAGCTTTCTTT. Based on the CDR3 plus reference TRBV18 and TRBJ1-1, the full variable domain is NAGVMQNPRHLVRRRGQEARLRCSPMKGHSHVYWYRQLPEEGLKFMVYLQKENIIDESGMPKERFSAEFPKEGPSILRIQQVVRGDSAAYFCASSLTPNTEAFFGQGTRLTVV.